The 5 T cell receptor beta chains below come from one sample, sequenced in a study of T cells in Graves' hyperthyroidism and ophthalmopathy (dated by TCRdb to 2018 to 2020). Preparation of the library involved multiplex PCR. This sample was sequenced with an Illumina HiSeq 2000. The TCR beta CDR3 regions were amplified from RNA transcripts. For the first round of RT-PCR on the TCR CDR3, the HTBI primer set was used together with the Qiagen OneStep RT-PCR kit. In TCRdb, the public reads were trimmed at Q25 with fastp and aligned with MiXCR, with productive beta chains retained. Rows with a matching CDR3 protein are joined into one entry that keeps the most common DNA and genes. The sample table lists around 720,000 distinct CDR3 sequences, roughly 32% of them with a count of one. The ten biggest clones cover around 32% of the sample. Sequencing used blood. The receptors originated from a woman aged 40 to 50 with Graves' hyperthyroidism.

This clonotype turned up a few times. The CDR3 is CASSLAQGTNEKLFF. The DNA of the CDR3 is TGTGCCAGCAGTTTAGCGCAGGGTACTAATGAAAAACTGTTTTTT. The chain joins TRBV12-3 or TRBV12-4 to TRBJ1-4; maybe TRBD1 (5 bases). The germline V and J ends were trimmed by 0 bases and 2 bases, with 7 bases remaining between them. This CDR3 has 15 residues.

The gene calls are TRBV7-9 and TRBJ1-3; 9 bases line up with TRBD1. Trimming removed 5 bases from V and 8 bases from J; junction bases left unmatched: 10. Germline V lookup: CDR1 SEHNR, CDR2 FQNEAQ (reference sequence). CDR3 length: 15 residues. CDR3 sequence (DNA): TGTGCCAGCAGCCGATCGGGACAGGGTTCGGACACCATATATTTT. It is translated as CASSRSGQGSDTIYF.

This rearrangement joins TRBV20-1 to TRBJ2-5, with D possibly being TRBD2 (5 bases). Germline CDR1 DFQATT, CDR2 SNEGSKA (reference sequence). Trimming removed 6 bases at V and 9 bases at J, with 20 bases between. The CDR3 loop spans 13 amino acids. CDR3 in DNA: TGCAGTGCGGAGGATTATAGCAATCAGCCCCAGTACTTC. Protein: CSAEDYSNQPQYF.

This clonotype was counted at least ten times. The V and J genes are TRBV12-3 or TRBV12-4 and TRBJ1-1; a possible D gene is TRBD1 (6 bases). CDR3 length equals 14 residues. Trimming left V 7 bases short and J 5 bases short, with 17 bases between. CDR3: CASTLGGGRTEAFF. As DNA, the CDR3 is TGTGCCAGCACCTTGGGAGGGGGGCGGACTGAAGCTTTCTTT.

J is TRBJ2-2 and V is TRBV19; no clear D. The CDR3 sequence is 16 residues long. V lost 7 bases, J lost 0 bases, and 15 bases lay in between. Germline V CDR1 and CDR2: LNHDA, SQIVND (reference sequence). CDR3 in DNA: TGTGCCAGTACATCGGGCGGAAGAGCGAACACCGGGGAGCTGTTTTTT. The encoded protein is CASTSGGRANTGELFF.